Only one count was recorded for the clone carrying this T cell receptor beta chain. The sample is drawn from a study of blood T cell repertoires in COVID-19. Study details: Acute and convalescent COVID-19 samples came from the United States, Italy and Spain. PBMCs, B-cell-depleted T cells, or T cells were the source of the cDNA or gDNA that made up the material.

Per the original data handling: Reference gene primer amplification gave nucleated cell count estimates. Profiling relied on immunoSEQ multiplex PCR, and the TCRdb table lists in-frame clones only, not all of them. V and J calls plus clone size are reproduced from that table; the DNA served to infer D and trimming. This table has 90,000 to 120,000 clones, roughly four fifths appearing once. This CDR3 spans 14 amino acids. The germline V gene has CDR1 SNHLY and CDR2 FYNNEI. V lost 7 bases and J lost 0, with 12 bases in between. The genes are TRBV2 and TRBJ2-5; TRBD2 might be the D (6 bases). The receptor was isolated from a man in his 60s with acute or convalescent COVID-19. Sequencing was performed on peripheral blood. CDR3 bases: TGTGCCAGCACCCATAGCGGCCACCAAGAGACCCAGTACTTC. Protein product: CASTHSGHQETQYF.